This TCR beta chain appears in the sequencing data of a study of beta chain features in type 1 diabetes. The whole isolated RNA underwent reverse transcription, so sequencing captured expressed TCRB transcripts. Generated by immunoSEQ multiplex PCR, the TCRdb table keeps only in-frame clones and is missing some. The sample has approximately 340,000 clones, approximately 15% seen once. Germline V gene data show CDR1 as SGHRS and CDR2 as YFSETQ. Trimming took off 4 bases at V and 5 bases at J, with 9 bases between the two ends. The CDR3 is 12 residues long. Material for sequencing was naive CD4+ T cells from blood. The V call is TRBV5-1, the J call TRBJ1-1; weak D call: TRBD1 (6 bases). The clonotype originates from a woman between 18 and 29 years old in good health. The CDR3 spells CASSLGTTEAFF. CDR3 coding DNA: TGCGCCAGCAGCCTGGGGACAACTGAAGCTTTCTTT.